The clone carrying this T cell receptor (beta chain) has a single count. Its antigen is as yet unknown. This sample is drawn from a study of CD8 T cells in ankylosing spondylitis. General observations from the study: For ankylosing spondylitis blood, a TCR beta motif of fewer than 10 highly homologous variants appeared characteristic.

The length of the CDR3 is 15 residues. V gave up 3 bases and J gave up 0 bases, with 12 bases separating them. Germline loops: CDR1 SGHRS, CDR2 YFSETQ. TCRdb re-called the 5' RACE reads with MiXCR, one entry per CDR3 protein. The table lists over 600,000 distinct CDR3 sequences, around 20% of them singletons. This receptor was obtained from a male donor with ankylosing spondylitis. The sequencing input was blood, either unsorted or a sorted T cell fraction (not recorded which). The chain recombines TRBV5-1 with TRBJ2-5; D could derive from TRBD1 or TRBD2 (6 bases each). CDR3: CASSSRGDYQETQYF. The CDR3, as DNA: TGCGCCAGCAGCTCAAGGGGGGACTACCAAGAGACCCAGTACTTC.